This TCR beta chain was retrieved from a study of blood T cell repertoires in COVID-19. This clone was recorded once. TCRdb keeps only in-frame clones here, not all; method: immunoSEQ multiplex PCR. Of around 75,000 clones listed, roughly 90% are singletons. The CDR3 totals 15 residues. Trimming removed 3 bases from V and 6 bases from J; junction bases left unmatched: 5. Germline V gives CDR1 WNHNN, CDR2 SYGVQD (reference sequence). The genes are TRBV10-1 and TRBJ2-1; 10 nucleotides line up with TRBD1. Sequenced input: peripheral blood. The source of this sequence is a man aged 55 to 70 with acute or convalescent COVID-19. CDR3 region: CASSEPGQGVNEQFF. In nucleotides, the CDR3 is TGCGCCAGCAGTGAACCTGGACAGGGGGTCAATGAGCAGTTCTTC.